Below are 9 T cell receptor beta chains sequenced from a single sample in a study of shared clonotypes between healthy human individuals. TCRdb keeps only in-frame clones here, not all; method: immunoSEQ multiplex PCR. This table has 2 million to 2.5 million clones, nearly 97% appearing once. Sequencing was carried out using naive CD4+ T cells sorted from blood. Stated subset: CD45RA+ positively selected. The receptors here all came from a man aged 18 to 30 in good health.

This clone was detected only once. The J gene is TRBJ1-6, the V gene TRBV6-1; possible D gene TRBD1, 5 bases. Germline V gene lookup returns CDR1 MNHNS and CDR2 SASEGT. With 10 bases removed from V and 3 bases from J, the gap between germline ends came to 10 bases. This CDR3 contains 13 residues. The CDR3 here is CATKDNYNSPLHF. For the CDR3, the DNA is TGTGCCACCAAGGACAACTATAATTCACCCCTCCACTTT.

This chain uses TRBV28 with TRBJ1-3; the match to TRBD1 covers 9 bases. The ends lost 6 bases at V and 3 bases at J; junction bases unmatched: 6. The CDR3 is 15 residues long. CDR1 is MDHEN and CDR2 is SYDVKM in the germline V gene. This chain's CDR3 is CASRDGTGSGNTIYF. The CDR3 DNA follows: TGTGCCAGCAGAGACGGGACAGGGAGTGGAAACACCATATATTTT.

About this clone: In the same sample, other DNA sequences code for this CDR3. Here the CDR3 DNA reads TGTGCCAGCAGTTTAGGACTGGGAGAGACCCAGTACTTC. Residues: CASSLGLGETQYF. The J gene is TRBJ2-5, the V gene TRBV6-5; possible D gene TRBD2, 5 bases. The V end was cut by 4 bases, the J end by 4 bases, with 10 bases between. The CDR3 contains 13 residues. CDR1 and CDR2 from the germline V gene are MNHEY and SVGAGI.

This chain connects TRBV19 to TRBJ2-5; 7 bases align to TRBD2. With 5 bases clipped from V and 2 bases from J, the junction kept 8 bases outside the gene matches. The CDR3 extends over 15 amino acids. CDR1 and CDR2 from the germline V gene are LNHDA and SQIVND (reference sequence). The CDR3 loop reads CASSVGAAGQETQYF. In nucleotides, the CDR3 is TGTGCCAGTAGTGTCGGGGCAGCGGGGCAAGAGACCCAGTACTTC.

This clone was seen a handful of times. The V call is TRBV5-6, the J call TRBJ1-2; D may be TRBD1 (6 bases). The CDR3 is made up of 15 amino acids. Trimming shortened V by 3 bases and J by 0 bases, and 12 bases separated the two germline ends. Germline lookup yields CDR1 SGHDT and CDR2 YYEEEE. CDR3 nucleotide sequence: TGTGCCAGCAGCTCGAGGGGGGGAGCTAACTATGGCTACACCTTC. Encoded protein: CASSSRGGANYGYTF.

The chain joins TRBV5-4 to TRBJ2-1, with 7 bases lining up with TRBD1. The V gene end was trimmed by 4 bases and the J gene end by 6 bases; junction bases not matched to a gene: 7. Germline V lookup: CDR1 SGHNT, CDR2 YYREEE (reference sequence). This CDR3 spans 14 amino acids. The CDR3 protein is CASSRDSAGNEQFF. The CDR3 DNA is TGTGCCAGCAGCAGGGACAGCGCGGGCAATGAGCAGTTCTTC.

The rearrangement uses TRBV5-1 and TRBJ1-2; TRBD1 agrees at 12 bases. The CDR3 is 14 amino acids. Germline loops: CDR1 SGHRS, CDR2 YFSETQ. J was trimmed by 8 bases and V by 4 bases; bases with no gene match: 6. The CDR3, as DNA: TGCGCCAGCAGCGAGGGACAGGGGGCCGACGGCTACACCTTC. Residues: CASSEGQGADGYTF. The whole variable domain, remainder taken from reference TRBV5-1 and TRBJ1-2, is KAGVTQTPRYLIKTRGQQVTLSCSPISGHRSVSWYQQTPGQGLQFLFEYFSETQRNKGNFPGRFSGRQFSNSRSEMNVSTLELGDSALYLCASSEGQGADGYTFGSGTRLTVV.

This chain uses TRBV7-3 with TRBJ2-7, with 7 bases fitting TRBD2. V lost 2 bases and J lost 5; bases outside the gene matches: 3. CDR3 size: 13 residues. CDR1 is SGHTA and CDR2 is FQGTGA in the germline V gene. The CDR3 DNA reads TGTGCCAGCAGCTTAGGAGCGGGGCACGAGCAGTACTTC. Translating it yields CASSLGAGHEQYF.

As DNA, the CDR3 is TGTGCCAGCAGTTACTCGATCGGAGGGCGCGGATACGAGCAGTACTTC. This codes for CASSYSIGGRGYEQYF. V usage is TRBV6-5 and J usage is TRBJ2-7, with TRBD2 as a possible D gene (6 bases). With 0 bases removed from V and 4 bases from J, the gap between germline ends came to 16 bases. The CDR3 is 16 amino acids. Looked up from germline, CDR1 is MNHEY and CDR2 is SVGAGI.